A single sample gave rise to the 8 T cell receptor beta chains below, sequenced in a study of cytotoxic CD8 clonotypes in ibrutinib-treated CLL. Repertoires were generated with immunoSEQ multiplex PCR, while TCRdb's copy carries only in-frame clones and drops some. Here the sample spans about 92,000 clones, roughly 80% being singletons. The specimen was PBMCs, collected after 24 months of ibrutinib treatment. These TCRs come from a human donor with chronic lymphocytic leukemia.

The V call is TRBV4-1, the J call TRBJ2-3; D unresolved. V was clipped by 0 bases and J by 6 bases, with 16 bases between them. The CDR3 loop spans 16 amino acids. Germline assignment: CDR1 MGHRA and CDR2 YSYEKL. DNA for the CDR3: TGCGCCAGCAGCCAAGACCCTACCCGGGCCCGGGATACGCAGTATTTT. This sequence encodes CASSQDPTRARDTQYF.

The rearrangement uses TRBV7-2 and TRBJ1-2; D not certain. The CDR3 spans 15 residues. V dropped 5 bases and J dropped 4 bases, with 17 bases sitting between them. Germline-derived CDR1 and CDR2 are SGHTA and FQGNSA. CDR3 in amino acids: CASSSPLGGSYGYTF. The DNA of the CDR3 is TGTGCCAGCAGCAGCCCTTTAGGAGGAAGCTATGGCTACACCTTC.

V and J are TRBV5-4 and TRBJ2-7; 9 bases map to TRBD2. CDR1 is SGHNT and CDR2 is YYREEE in the germline V gene (reference sequence). With V trimmed by 3 bases and J by 0 bases, 1 base remained unmatched. The CDR3 spans 14 residues. CDR3 in amino acids: CASSSSGNSYEQYF. CDR3 nucleotide sequence: TGTGCCAGCAGCTCTAGCGGGAACTCCTACGAGCAGTACTTC.

This sequence joins TRBV5-1 and TRBJ2-4; 9 nucleotides match TRBD1. This CDR3 has 18 amino acids. Germline V CDR1 and CDR2: SGHRS, YFSETQ. After removal of 5 bases from V and 6 bases from J, the junction contained 18 bases not matched to a gene. CDR3 loop: CASRGSGTGTGSGNIQYF. As DNA, the CDR3 is TGCGCCAGCAGGGGGTCAGGCACCGGGACAGGGAGCGGAAACATTCAGTACTTC.

This chain joins TRBV7-6 and TRBJ2-3; weak D call: TRBD1 (5 bases). The length of the CDR3 is 15 residues. V lost 1 base, J lost 3 bases, and 11 bases lay in between. The germline V gene encodes CDR1 SGHVS and CDR2 FNYEAQ. The CDR3 nucleotides read TGTGCCAGCAGCTTAGGCAGGGATGGAACAGATACGCAGTATTTT. It encodes CASSLGRDGTDTQYF.

The chain couples TRBV9 to TRBJ2-5, with 11 nucleotides matching TRBD2. CDR3 length: 15 residues. Germline-derived CDR1 and CDR2 are SGDLS and YYNGEE. V dropped 0 bases and J dropped 3; count of bases not matched to a gene: 1. The CDR3, as DNA: TGTGCCAGCAGCGTAGGGGGACTAGCGGAAGAGACCCAGTACTTC. The encoded protein is CASSVGGLAEETQYF.

With respect to this clone: Additional DNA sequences in this sample encode the identical CDR3. The J gene is TRBJ1-5, the V gene TRBV18; the D gene is possibly TRBD1 (5 bases). The length of the CDR3 is 15 residues. With 0 bases removed from V and 0 bases from J, the gap between germline ends came to 6 bases. Germline CDR1 and CDR2: KGHSH and LQKENI. CDR3: CASSPPGPSNQPQHF. The CDR3 bases are TGTGCCAGCTCACCACCGGGGCCTAGCAATCAGCCCCAGCATTTT.

The gene calls are TRBV19 and TRBJ1-2; 7 bases line up with TRBD1. V lost 0 bases to trimming and J lost 7 bases; unmatched junction nucleotides: 5. CDR3 size: 14 residues. The germline CDR1 and CDR2 sequences are LNHDA and SQIVND (reference sequence). For the CDR3, the DNA is TGTGCCAGTAGTATAGAAGCAGGGGGAGGTGGCTACACCTTC. It yields the protein CASSIEAGGGGYTF.